The next 18 T cell receptor beta chains were all read from a single sample in a study of cytomegalovirus exposure and HLA in healthy donors (dated by TCRdb to the late 2010s). Libraries came from the immunoSEQ multiplex PCR assay. A mixture of 60 forward primers for TCR Vbeta segments and 13 reverse primers for TCR Jbeta segments was used in the multiplex PCR. The table was pulled from immuneACCESS by TCRdb, which kept in-frame rearrangements only. Such tables lose some clones; where checked, under half of the loss comes from unresolved V genes, and the rest has no known cause. The sample's table covers some 200,000 clones. Approximately 6.9% of the sample belongs to the ten largest clones. The sequencing sample was made of PBMCs. Receptors were obtained from a man under 40 in good health and CMV-seronegative.

The chain employs TRBV7-8 and TRBJ1-5; D is uncertain. V was cut by 2 bases and J by 4 bases, with 21 bases left in between. Germline V CDR1 and CDR2: SGHVS, FQNEAQ. CDR3 length: 18 residues. The CDR3 region is CASSLSPATRQANQPQHF. CDR3 bases: TGTGCCAGCAGCTTATCCCCAGCCACTCGGCAGGCAAATCAGCCCCAGCATTTT. Filled out from reference TRBV7-8 and TRBJ1-5, the complete variable domain reads GAGVSQSPRYKVAKRGQDVALRCDPISGHVSLFWYQQALGQGPEFLTYFQNEAQLDKSGLPSDRFFAERPEGSVSTLKIQRTQQEDSAVYLCASSLSPATRQANQPQHFGDGTRLSIL.

The chain has TRBV27 and TRBJ1-1, with a weak D call TRBD1 (6 bases). V was trimmed by 5 bases and J by 0 bases, leaving 13 bases between them. There are 15 residues in the CDR3. The V gene's germline CDR1 is MNHEY and CDR2 SMNVEV (reference sequence). This CDR3 is CASSGLQGLNTEAFF. CDR3 nucleotides: TGTGCCAGCAGTGGCCTACAGGGATTGAACACTGAAGCTTTCTTT.

This chain links TRBV14 with TRBJ2-6; 9 bases line up with TRBD2. Germline V gene sequence: CDR1 SGHDN, CDR2 FVKESK. Trimming at V came to 4 bases and at J to 0 bases, leaving 16 bases not matched to a gene. CDR3 size: 21 residues. The CDR3 DNA sequence: TGTGCCAGCAGCCCAATTGTTGGGGGACTAGCTCACTACTCTGGGGCCAACGTCCTGACTTTC. Encoded protein: CASSPIVGGLAHYSGANVLTF.

This chain connects TRBV5-1 to TRBJ1-2, with 9 nucleotides matching TRBD1. CDR3 length equals 13 residues. Losses at the gene ends were 5 bases for V and 4 bases for J; bases not matched to a gene: 3. The V gene's germline CDR1 is SGHRS and CDR2 YFSETQ. The CDR3 nucleotides read TGCGCCAGCAGAACACAGGGGGCCTATGGCTACACCTTC. Translation gives CASRTQGAYGYTF.

The V call is TRBV2, the J call TRBJ1-2; 11 bases map to TRBD1. Germline-derived CDR1 and CDR2 are SNHLY and FYNNEI. J lost 1 base, V lost 5 bases, and 9 bases had no gene match. The CDR3 is made up of 17 amino acids. In DNA, the CDR3 is TGTGCCAGCAGTCTCCGGGACAGGGGGGACTATAACTATGGCTACACCTTC. As protein: CASSLRDRGDYNYGYTF.

V and J are TRBV2 and TRBJ2-5; 9 bases are shared with TRBD1. The CDR3 is made up of 13 amino acids. The V segment lost 6 bases and the J segment 2 bases; nucleotides outside the gene matches: 1. CDR1 and CDR2 from the germline V gene are SNHLY and FYNNEI. The CDR3 loop reads CASRGTGQETQYF. The CDR3 nucleotides are TGTGCCAGCAGGGGGACAGGGCAAGAGACCCAGTACTTC.

The chain joins TRBV9 to TRBJ2-1; unclear D gene. CDR1 and CDR2 (germline): SGDLS, YYNGEE. This CDR3 has 14 amino acids. Trimming shortened V by 0 bases and J by 9 bases, and 13 bases separated the two germline ends. CDR3 protein: CASSVGGESSEQFF. CDR3 in DNA: TGTGCCAGCAGCGTAGGCGGCGAATCGAGTGAGCAGTTCTTC. Filled out from reference TRBV9 and TRBJ2-1, the complete variable domain reads DSGVTQTPKHLITATGQRVTLRCSPRSGDLSVYWYQQSLDQGLQFLIQYYNGEERAKGNILERFSAQQFPDLHSELNLSSLELGDSALYFCASSVGGESSEQFFGPGTRLTVL.

The chain uses TRBV27 and TRBJ1-2; D perhaps matches TRBD1 (5 bases). This CDR3 spans 15 amino acids. Germline-derived CDR1 and CDR2 are MNHEY and SMNVEV (reference sequence). V lost 8 bases and J 3 bases, leaving 19 bases between the germline ends. The CDR3 region is CASGVQGTSDYGYTF. The CDR3 DNA is TGTGCCAGCGGAGTCCAGGGAACGAGTGACTATGGCTACACCTTC.

This chain links TRBV9 with TRBJ2-2, with D perhaps matching TRBD2 (6 bases). Trimming removed 0 bases from V and 0 bases from J, with 9 bases in between. Germline V gene sequence: CDR1 SGDLS, CDR2 YYNGEE. This CDR3 is 16 amino acids long. Here the CDR3 reads CASSVGRGANTGELFF. CDR3 sequence (DNA): TGTGCCAGCAGCGTAGGGCGGGGAGCGAACACCGGGGAGCTGTTTTTT.

The CDR3 sequence: CASSREINEKLFF. The CDR3 nucleotides are TGTGCCAGCAGCCGGGAGATAAATGAAAAACTGTTTTTT. The chain uses TRBV14 and TRBJ1-4; D is unclear. The germline V gene encodes CDR1 SGHDN and CDR2 FVKESK. V lost 4 bases and J lost 5, with 8 bases in between. This CDR3 spans 13 amino acids. Based on the CDR3 plus reference TRBV14 and TRBJ1-4, the full variable domain is EAGVTQFPSHSVIEKGQTVTLRCDPISGHDNLYWYRRVMGKEIKFLLHFVKESKQDESGMPNNRFLAERTGGTYSTLKVQPAELEDSGVYFCASSREINEKLFFGSGTQLSVL.

The J gene is TRBJ1-2, the V gene TRBV5-1, with TRBD1 as a possible D gene (6 bases). This CDR3 is 15 amino acids long. V lost 0 bases to trimming and J lost 8 bases, with 17 bases between them. The germline V gene has CDR1 SGHRS and CDR2 YFSETQ. CDR3 region: CASSLGLQGREGYTF. CDR3 sequence (DNA): TGCGCCAGCAGCTTGGGACTACAGGGTCGTGAAGGCTACACCTTC.

V usage is TRBV19 and J usage is TRBJ2-7; TRBD1 matches 9 bases. Germline V CDR1 and CDR2: LNHDA, SQIVND (reference sequence). The V and J ends lost 5 bases and 4 bases, in that order; junction bases with no gene match: 12. This CDR3 comprises 16 residues. CDR3 loop: CASSPARDRVGYEQYF. CDR3 bases: TGTGCCAGTAGTCCGGCCCGGGACAGGGTGGGATACGAGCAGTACTTC.

The rearrangement links TRBV9 to TRBJ2-5; TRBD2 is a possible D gene (6 bases). The CDR3 consists of 14 residues. Trimming stripped 0 bases from V and 2 bases from J, with 8 bases between. Germline CDR1 SGDLS, CDR2 YYNGEE. In DNA, the CDR3 is TGTGCCAGCAGCGTAGACGGGAGACAAGAGACCCAGTACTTC. Encoded protein: CASSVDGRQETQYF.

The chain employs TRBV4-1 and TRBJ2-1; 8 bases map to TRBD2. The CDR3 has 16 amino acids. The V and J ends lost 7 bases and 3 bases, in that order; junction bases with no gene match: 11. CDR1 and CDR2 from the germline V gene are MGHRA and YSYEKL. CDR3 residues: CASNLETGGFYNEQFF. The CDR3 bases are TGCGCCAGCAACCTGGAAACGGGAGGGTTCTACAATGAGCAGTTCTTC.

The CDR3 loop reads CSVEGWGGAGANVLTF. The CDR3 coding sequence is TGCAGCGTTGAAGGATGGGGGGGCGCTGGGGCCAACGTCCTGACTTTC. The chain is built from TRBV29-1 and TRBJ2-6; tentatively, D is TRBD2 (7 bases). The germline V gene has CDR1 SQVTM and CDR2 ANQGSEA. Trimming took 1 base from V and 2 from J, leaving 12 bases between them. The CDR3 consists of 16 residues.

V and J are TRBV19 and TRBJ2-3; D not certain. V was shortened by 5 bases and J by 0 bases, with 18 bases between the two germline ends. Germline V gene sequence: CDR1 LNHDA, CDR2 SQIVND (reference sequence). The CDR3 consists of 17 residues. CDR3 loop: CASSLDLADASTDTQYF. The CDR3 DNA is TGTGCCAGTAGTCTCGACCTCGCGGATGCTAGCACAGATACGCAGTATTTT. Variable domain in full (rest from reference TRBV19 and TRBJ2-3): DGGITQSPKYLFRKEGQNVTLSCEQNLNHDAMYWYRQDPGQGLRLIYYSQIVNDFQKGDIAEGYSVSREKKESFPLTVTSAQKNPTAFYLCASSLDLADASTDTQYFGPGTRLTVL.

The chain recombines TRBV5-1 with TRBJ2-2; 9 nucleotides line up with TRBD1. The germline gives CDR1 SGHRS, CDR2 YFSETQ. The J segment lost 6 bases and the V segment lost 4 bases, leaving 7 bases of the junction unmatched. The CDR3 spans 15 residues. In nucleotides, the CDR3 is TGCGCCAGCAGCCAGAGACAGGGGGGATCCGGGGAGCTGTTTTTT. This codes for CASSQRQGGSGELFF.

CDR3: CASSYSRRGEQFF. Here the CDR3 DNA reads TGTGCCAGCAGTTACTCCAGACGGGGGGAGCAGTTCTTC. This rearrangement joins TRBV6-5 to TRBJ2-1, with D tentatively TRBD2 (6 bases). There are 13 residues in the CDR3. The V end lost 0 bases, the J end lost 10 bases, and 10 bases lay between the germline ends. Per the germline V gene, CDR1 is MNHEY and CDR2 is SVGAGI.